A single sample gave rise to the 23 T cell receptor beta chains below, sequenced in a study of vaccination and CD4 T cells after COVID-19. Treatment defined: approximately 10-day PBMC culture with coronavirus spike peptide pools or control peptides (ViraFEST assay). Antigens of these TCRs are unknown. With the Oncomine TCR Beta short-read assay, DNA from cultured CD4+ T cells was sequenced. In TCRdb, the PCR reads were re-called with MiXCR into one record per CDR3 protein. In the table there are around 17,000 distinct CDR3 sequences, 30% to 35% of which are singletons. What was sequenced was cultured CD4+ T cells from blood. The receptors stem from a human donor with COVID-19.

This clonotype was observed a handful of times. The chain combines TRBV19 with TRBJ2-7, with D maybe TRBD2 (5 bases). Between the trimmed V and J ends, which lost 0 bases and 2 bases, there was a span of 11 bases. Looked up from germline, CDR1 is LNHDA and CDR2 is SQIVND (reference sequence). The CDR3 length is 15 residues. CDR3 in DNA: TGTGCCAGTAGTATAGAGTCCGGGATCGCCTACGAGCAGTACTTC. Residues: CASSIESGIAYEQYF.

For the CDR3, the DNA is TGTGCCAGCAGCCAACCTGACCCCGCGGGCTACACCTTC. It yields the protein CASSQPDPAGYTF. The chain joins TRBV4-2 to TRBJ1-2; no reliable D call. Germline V gene lookup returns CDR1 LGHNA and CDR2 YNFKEQ. V shed 2 bases and J shed 8 bases, with 12 bases lying between them. There are 13 residues in the CDR3.

The CDR3 region has the DNA TGTGCCAGCAGTTCGTCTGGGCTAGGTCAAGAGACCCAGTACTTC. Amino acid sequence: CASSSSGLGQETQYF. The chain joins TRBV6-5 to TRBJ2-5; no definite D call. CDR3 length equals 15 residues. Trimming took off 4 bases at V and 2 bases at J, with 14 bases between the two ends. Germline V gives CDR1 MNHEY, CDR2 SVGAGI.

This rearrangement joins TRBV6-1 to TRBJ2-5, with D tentatively TRBD2 (6 bases). The CDR3 is 14 residues long. From germline, CDR1 is MNHNS and CDR2 SASEGT. V was pared by 7 bases and J by 6 bases, with 18 bases between. CDR3 amino acids: CASTLLEGKQTQYF. The CDR3 DNA reads TGTGCCAGCACCCTGCTGGAGGGTAAGCAGACCCAGTACTTC.

The rearrangement links TRBV25-1 to TRBJ1-5; 8 bases line up with TRBD1. V was pared by 8 bases and J by 0 bases, with 12 bases of the junction left unmatched. CDR3 length: 17 amino acids. Germline V CDR1 and CDR2: MGHDK, SYGVNS. The chain's CDR3 is CASASPDRAYSNQPQHF. The CDR3 DNA follows: TGTGCCAGCGCCTCCCCGGACAGGGCCTATAGCAATCAGCCCCAGCATTTT.

This chain connects TRBV19 to TRBJ2-7; tentatively, D is TRBD1 or TRBD2 (5 bases each). The length of the CDR3 is 16 residues. Per the germline V gene, CDR1 is LNHDA and CDR2 is SQIVND (reference sequence). Between the trimmed V and J ends, which lost 1 base and 3 bases, there was a span of 16 bases. CDR3 DNA: TGTGCCAGTAGTATAGGCACGGGCTGGGGGAACTACGAGCAGTACTTC. It specifies CASSIGTGWGNYEQYF.

The V gene is TRBV20-1, the J gene TRBJ2-7; D is unresolved. The V gene's germline CDR1 is DFQATT and CDR2 SNEGSKA (reference sequence). CDR3 length equals 12 residues. The V end was cut by 2 bases, the J end by 0 bases, with 5 bases between. In DNA, the CDR3 is TGCAGTGCTAGATTGAGCTCCTACGAGCAGTACTTC. Amino acids: CSARLSSYEQYF.

The genes are TRBV5-1 and TRBJ2-1, with D perhaps matching TRBD2 (6 bases). Germline V lookup: CDR1 SGHRS, CDR2 YFSETQ. The CDR3 runs 12 residues. The V end lost 8 bases, the J end lost 9 bases, and 15 bases lay between the germline ends. Here the CDR3 DNA reads TGCGCCAGTGGGGCGGGGCCATCTGAGCAGTTCTTC. Amino acids: CASGAGPSEQFF.

This clonotype occurred a few times. The gene calls are TRBV12-3 or TRBV12-4 and TRBJ2-7; D might be TRBD1 (6 bases). The CDR3 extends over 14 amino acids. The V end lost 2 bases, the J end lost 5 bases, and 13 bases lay between the germline ends. CDR3 protein: CASSLQGLVDEQYF. The CDR3 bases are TGTGCCAGCAGTTTACAGGGGTTGGTCGACGAGCAGTACTTC.

The chain has TRBV29-1 and TRBJ1-3; 8 bases are shared with TRBD1. The J segment lost 2 bases and the V segment lost 2 bases, leaving 2 bases of the junction unmatched. The CDR3 is 14 residues long. The germline V gene has CDR1 SQVTM and CDR2 ANQGSEA. For the CDR3, the DNA is TGCAGCGTTGAAATGGACAGGGCTGGAAACACCATATATTTT. Translation: CSVEMDRAGNTIYF.

The table lists this clonotype with a few counts. This chain uses TRBV21-1 with TRBJ2-7; TRBD1 was called by the table and not checked on the DNA. TRBV21-1 is listed as a pseudogene. The CDR3 has 17 amino acids. CDR3 in amino acids: CASSKEIGTGISYEQYF. CDR3 DNA sequence: TGTGCCAGCAGCAAAGAAATCGGGACAGGGATTTCCTACGAGCAGTACTTC.

The chain employs TRBV11-2 and TRBJ1-6, with D perhaps TRBD1 (5 bases). Germline V CDR1 and CDR2: SGHAT, FQNNGV. The CDR3 has 14 residues. Trimming stripped 1 base from V and 7 bases from J, with 8 bases between. CDR3 nucleotide sequence: TGTGCCAGCAGCTTAGCCGGGGGAAATTCACCCCTCCACTTT. Its protein is CASSLAGGNSPLHF.

The genes are TRBV6-1 and TRBJ2-7; D is undetermined. V lost 6 bases to trimming and J lost 3 bases, with 9 bases between them. Germline CDR1 is MNHNS and CDR2 is SASEGT. The length of the CDR3 is 12 residues. The CDR3 DNA reads as TGTGCCAGCAGACCAAGCTACTACGAGCAGTACTTC. This encodes CASRPSYYEQYF.

The chain couples TRBV24-1 to TRBJ2-1, with unresolved D. Per the germline V gene, CDR1 is KGHDR and CDR2 is SFDVKD. Trimming pared 0 bases from V and 4 bases from J, leaving 3 bases between. CDR3 length: 13 amino acids. CDR3 in DNA: TGTGCCACCAGTGATTTGAGGTACAATGAGCAGTTCTTC. Residues: CATSDLRYNEQFF.

This chain's CDR3 is CASSLVSGWGTAFNYGYTF. CDR3 nucleotides: TGTGCCAGCAGCTTAGTTTCGGGTTGGGGAACAGCGTTTAACTATGGCTACACCTTC. V and J are TRBV7-2 and TRBJ1-2; no clear D. Germline V gene sequence: CDR1 SGHTA, CDR2 FQGNSA. The V gene lost 1 base and the J gene lost 1 base, with 22 bases spanning the gap. The CDR3 has 19 amino acids.

The chain carries TRBV7-2 and TRBJ2-1, with a tentative D call TRBD1 (6 bases). The germline CDR1 and CDR2 sequences are SGHTA and FQGNSA. Trimming left V 5 bases short and J 3 bases short, with 17 bases between. This CDR3 contains 16 residues. The CDR3 is CASSLSSGVLYNEQFF. The CDR3 bases are TGTGCCAGCAGCCTCTCATCAGGGGTACTCTACAATGAGCAGTTCTTC.

The V call is TRBV25-1, the J call TRBJ1-2, with TRBD1 matching over 7 bases. J lost 2 bases, V lost 6 bases, and 3 bases had no gene match. Germline-derived CDR1 and CDR2 are MGHDK and SYGVNS. CDR3 length equals 13 residues. The CDR3 DNA reads TGTGCCAGCAGCCTACAGGGGAACTATGGCTACACCTTC. The encoded protein is CASSLQGNYGYTF.

The rearrangement uses TRBV30 and TRBJ2-5; D is tentatively TRBD1 or TRBD2 (5 bases each). Trimming removed 0 bases at V and 1 base at J, with 18 bases between. This CDR3 region has 17 residues. Germline values: CDR1 GTSNPN, CDR2 SVGIG (reference sequence). CDR3 DNA sequence: TGTGCCTGGAGTGTAGGGGCCCGGGGACGCCTCCAAGAGACCCAGTACTTC. Amino acid sequence: CAWSVGARGRLQETQYF.

This clonotype appeared once. The CDR3 is CASSITSGTGEAFF. The DNA of the CDR3 is TGTGCCAGTAGTATTACCTCAGGGACGGGTGAAGCTTTCTTT. The chain uses TRBV19 and TRBJ1-1, with D tentatively TRBD1 (5 bases). The CDR3 consists of 14 residues. Germline CDR1 LNHDA, CDR2 SQIVND (reference sequence). Trimming took off 3 bases at V and 7 bases at J, with 15 bases between the two ends.

The genes are TRBV2 and TRBJ1-4, with TRBD1 matching 7 bases. Trimming at V came to 4 bases and at J to 2 bases, leaving 4 bases not matched to a gene. CDR1 and CDR2 (germline): SNHLY, FYNNEI. The CDR3 is 15 amino acids. The CDR3 sequence: CASSVPGQTNEKLFF. CDR3 DNA sequence: TGTGCCAGCAGTGTCCCGGGACAGACTAATGAAAAACTGTTTTTT.

This clonotype was counted a few times. This chain joins TRBV6-1 and TRBJ1-5; D remains unclear. Trimming stripped 3 bases from V and 9 bases from J, with 12 bases between. This CDR3 is 13 amino acids long. Germline V gene lookup returns CDR1 MNHNS and CDR2 SASEGT. The CDR3, as DNA: TGTGCCAGCAGTGATTGGACGCCGGGGCCCCAGCATTTT. Its translation: CASSDWTPGPQHF.

This chain uses TRBV29-1 with TRBJ2-5, with 13 bases matching TRBD2. The germline V gene has CDR1 SQVTM and CDR2 ANQGSEA. V shed 8 bases and J 5 bases; nucleotides not matched to a gene: 5. This CDR3 is built from 13 residues. CDR3 in DNA: TGCAGCCTACTAGCGGGGGGGACGGAGACCCAGTACTTC. Encoded protein: CSLLAGGTETQYF.

This clonotype has more than one count but fewer than ten. The genes are TRBV2 and TRBJ1-2, with unresolved D. The ends were cut back, 2 bases at V and 8 bases at J, with 12 bases in the middle. The CDR3 is 13 amino acids. From germline, CDR1 is SNHLY and CDR2 FYNNEI. CDR3 DNA sequence: TGTGCCAGCAGTGAAATTCTAGATTTAGGCTACACCTTC. This gives the protein CASSEILDLGYTF.